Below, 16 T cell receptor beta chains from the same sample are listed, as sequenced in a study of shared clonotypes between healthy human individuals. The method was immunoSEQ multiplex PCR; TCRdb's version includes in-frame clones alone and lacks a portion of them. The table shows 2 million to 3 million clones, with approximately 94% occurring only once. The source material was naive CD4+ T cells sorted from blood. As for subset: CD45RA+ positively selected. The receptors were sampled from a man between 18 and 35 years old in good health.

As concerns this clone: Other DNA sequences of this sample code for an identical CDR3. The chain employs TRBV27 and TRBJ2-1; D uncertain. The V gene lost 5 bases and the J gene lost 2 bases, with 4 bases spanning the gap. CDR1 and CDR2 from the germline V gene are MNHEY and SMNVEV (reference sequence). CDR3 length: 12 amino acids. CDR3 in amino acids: CASSPAYNEQFF. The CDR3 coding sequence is TGTGCCAGCAGTCCCGCCTACAATGAGCAGTTCTTC.

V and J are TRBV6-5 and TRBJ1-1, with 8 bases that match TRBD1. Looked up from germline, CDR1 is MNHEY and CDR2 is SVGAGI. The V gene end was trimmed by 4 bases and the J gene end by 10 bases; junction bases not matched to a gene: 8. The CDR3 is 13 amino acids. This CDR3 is CASSSITGGGAFF. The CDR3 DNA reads TGTGCCAGCAGTTCTATTACAGGGGGGGGAGCTTTCTTT.

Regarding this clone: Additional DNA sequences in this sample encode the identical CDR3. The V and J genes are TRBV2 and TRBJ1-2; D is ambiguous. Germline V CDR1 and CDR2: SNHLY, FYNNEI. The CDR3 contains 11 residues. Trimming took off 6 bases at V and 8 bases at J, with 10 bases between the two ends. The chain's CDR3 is CASSRGGGYTF. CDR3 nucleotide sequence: TGTGCCAGCAGCCGGGGTGGCGGCTACACCTTC.

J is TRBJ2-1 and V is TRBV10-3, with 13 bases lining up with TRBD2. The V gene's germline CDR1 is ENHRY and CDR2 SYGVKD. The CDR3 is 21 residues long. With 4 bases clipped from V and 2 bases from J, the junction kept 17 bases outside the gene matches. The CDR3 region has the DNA TGTGCCATCAGTGGCCGAGGTGGACTAGCGGGAGCTCTGGGACCCTACAATGAGCAGTTCTTC. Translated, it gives CAISGRGGLAGALGPYNEQFF.

The CDR3 region is CASSPTLSYEQYF. The CDR3 DNA follows: TGTGCCAGCAGCCCCACCCTATCCTACGAGCAGTACTTC. The chain couples TRBV14 to TRBJ2-7; the D is unclear. The CDR3 runs to 13 residues. Germline values: CDR1 SGHDN, CDR2 FVKESK. V was shortened by 4 bases and J by 1 base, with 8 bases between the two germline ends.

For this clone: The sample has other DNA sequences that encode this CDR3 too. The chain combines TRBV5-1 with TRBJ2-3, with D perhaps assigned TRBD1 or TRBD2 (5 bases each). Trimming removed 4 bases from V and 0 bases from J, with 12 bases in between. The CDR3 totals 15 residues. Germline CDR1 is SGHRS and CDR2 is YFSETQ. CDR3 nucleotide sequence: TGCGCCAGCAGCCTAGACGGGGCTAGCACAGATACGCAGTATTTT. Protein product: CASSLDGASTDTQYF.

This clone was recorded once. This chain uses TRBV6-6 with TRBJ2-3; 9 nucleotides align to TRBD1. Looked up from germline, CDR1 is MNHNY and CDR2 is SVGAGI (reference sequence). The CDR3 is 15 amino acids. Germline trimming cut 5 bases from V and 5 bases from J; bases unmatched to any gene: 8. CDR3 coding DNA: TGTGCCAGCAGTCCCTGGGACAGGGTAGGAGATACGCAGTATTTT. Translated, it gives CASSPWDRVGDTQYF.

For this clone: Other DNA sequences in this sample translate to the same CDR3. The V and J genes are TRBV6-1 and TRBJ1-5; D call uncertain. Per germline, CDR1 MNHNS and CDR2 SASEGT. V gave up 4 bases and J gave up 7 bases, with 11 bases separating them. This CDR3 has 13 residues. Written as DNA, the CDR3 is TGTGCCAGCAGTGTGGAGGGCGGACAGCCCCAGCATTTT. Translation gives CASSVEGGQPQHF.

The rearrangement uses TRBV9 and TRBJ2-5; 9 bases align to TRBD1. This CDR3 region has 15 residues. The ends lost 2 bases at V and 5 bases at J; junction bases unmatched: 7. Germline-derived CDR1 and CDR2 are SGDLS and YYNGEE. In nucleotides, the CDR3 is TGTGCCAGCAGCGTGGACAGGGGAGGCCGGGAGACCCAGTACTTC. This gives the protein CASSVDRGGRETQYF.

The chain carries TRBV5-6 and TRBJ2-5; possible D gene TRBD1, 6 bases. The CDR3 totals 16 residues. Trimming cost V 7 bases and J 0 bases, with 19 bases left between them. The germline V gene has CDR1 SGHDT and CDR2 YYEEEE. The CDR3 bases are TGTGCCAGCGGGGAATTGGACAGCCAGTACCAAGAGACCCAGTACTTC. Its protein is CASGELDSQYQETQYF.

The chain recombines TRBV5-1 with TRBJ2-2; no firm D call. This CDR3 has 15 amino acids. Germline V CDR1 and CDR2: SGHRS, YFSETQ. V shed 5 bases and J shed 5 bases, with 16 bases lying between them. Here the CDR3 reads CASSSGSAFTGELFF. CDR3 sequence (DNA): TGCGCCAGCAGTTCCGGCTCTGCCTTTACCGGGGAGCTGTTTTTT.

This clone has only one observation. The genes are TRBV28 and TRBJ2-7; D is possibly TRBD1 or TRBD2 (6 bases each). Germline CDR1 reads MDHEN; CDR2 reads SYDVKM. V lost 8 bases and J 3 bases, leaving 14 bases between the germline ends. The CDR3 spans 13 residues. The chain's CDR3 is CASREGGGYEQYF. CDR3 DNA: TGTGCCAGCCGCGAGGGGGGTGGCTACGAGCAGTACTTC.

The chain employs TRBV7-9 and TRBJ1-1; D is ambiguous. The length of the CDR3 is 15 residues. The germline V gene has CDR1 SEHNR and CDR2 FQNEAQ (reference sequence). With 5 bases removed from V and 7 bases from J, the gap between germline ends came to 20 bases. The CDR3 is CASSPRSGRNREAFF. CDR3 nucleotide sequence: TGTGCCAGCAGCCCCAGATCTGGACGGAACCGTGAAGCTTTCTTT. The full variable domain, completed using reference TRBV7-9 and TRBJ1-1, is DTGVSQNPRHKITKRGQNVTFRCDPISEHNRLYWYRQTLGQGPEFLTYFQNEAQLEKSRLLSDRFSAERPKGSFSTLEIQRTEQGDSAMYLCASSPRSGRNREAFFGQGTRLTVV.

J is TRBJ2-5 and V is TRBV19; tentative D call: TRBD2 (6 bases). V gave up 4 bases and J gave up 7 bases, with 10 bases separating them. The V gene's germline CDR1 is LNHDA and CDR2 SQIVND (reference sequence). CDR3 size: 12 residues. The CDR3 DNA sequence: TGTGCCAGTAGTAGCCAGGGAGGGACCCAGTACTTC. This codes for CASSSQGGTQYF.

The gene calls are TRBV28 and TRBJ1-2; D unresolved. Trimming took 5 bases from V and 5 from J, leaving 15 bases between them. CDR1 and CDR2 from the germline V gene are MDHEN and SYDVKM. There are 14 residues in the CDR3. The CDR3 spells CASSPFRQFYGYTF. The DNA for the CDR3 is TGTGCCAGCAGTCCGTTCCGGCAGTTTTATGGCTACACCTTC.

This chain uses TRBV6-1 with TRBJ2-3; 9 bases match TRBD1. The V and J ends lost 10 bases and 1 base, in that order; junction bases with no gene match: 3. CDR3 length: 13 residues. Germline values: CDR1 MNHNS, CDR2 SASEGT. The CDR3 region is CATRDRGTDTQYF. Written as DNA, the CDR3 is TGTGCCACCCGGGACAGGGGCACAGATACGCAGTATTTT.